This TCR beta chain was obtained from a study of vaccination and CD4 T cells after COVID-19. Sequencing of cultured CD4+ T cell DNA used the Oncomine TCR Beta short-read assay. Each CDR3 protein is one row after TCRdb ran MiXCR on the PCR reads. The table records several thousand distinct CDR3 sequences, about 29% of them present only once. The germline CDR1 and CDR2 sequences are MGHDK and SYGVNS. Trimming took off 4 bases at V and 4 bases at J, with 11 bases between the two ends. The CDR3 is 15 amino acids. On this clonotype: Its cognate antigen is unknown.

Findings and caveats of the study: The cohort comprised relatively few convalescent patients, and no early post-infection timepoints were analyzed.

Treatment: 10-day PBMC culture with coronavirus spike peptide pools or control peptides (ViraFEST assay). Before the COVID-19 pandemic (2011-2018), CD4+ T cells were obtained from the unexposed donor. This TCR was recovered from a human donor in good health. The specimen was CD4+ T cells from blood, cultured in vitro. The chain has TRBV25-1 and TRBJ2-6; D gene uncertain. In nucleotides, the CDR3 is TGTGCCAGCAGTGCCCCCAGCGCCGGGGCCAACGTCCTGACTTTC. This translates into CASSAPSAGANVLTF.